These T cell receptor beta chains were read from a single sample in a study of cytomegalovirus exposure and HLA in healthy donors. Produced via immunoSEQ multiplex PCR; TCRdb's table is partial and in-frame only. The sample consists of fewer than 75,000 clones, approximately 94% of them appearing once. The sample was PBMCs. The source is a woman under 30 in good health and CMV-seropositive. CDR3s include the opening cysteine and the closing phenylalanine or tryptophan. A D gene is named only where the DNA matches it firmly. The listing skips clone size in some rows; elsewhere it reads once, few, many or a size class.

clone size: -
J gene: TRBJ1-6
D gene: TRBD1
V gene: TRBV30
CDR3 protein: CAWSVTGESPLHF
CDR3 DNA: TGTGCCTGGAGTGTAACAGGGGAGTCACCCCTCCACTTT

clone size: -
J gene: TRBJ1-1
D gene: TRBD1
V gene: TRBV30
CDR3 protein: CAWSPFPTGGSTEAFF
CDR3 DNA: TGTGCCTGGAGCCCCTTCCCGACAGGGGGAAGCACTGAAGCTTTCTTT

clone size: -
J gene: TRBJ2-2
D gene: -
V gene: TRBV7-8
CDR3 protein: CASSLGSVPGELFF
CDR3 DNA: TGTGCCAGCAGCTTAGGGAGCGTCCCCGGGGAGCTGTTTTTT

clone size: -
J gene: TRBJ1-1
D gene: -
V gene: TRBV11-3
CDR3 protein: CASSLEAGTEAFF
CDR3 DNA: TGTGCCAGCAGCTTAGAAGCAGGCACTGAAGCTTTCTTT

clone size: -
J gene: TRBJ1-1
D gene: -
V gene: TRBV6-5
CDR3 protein: CASSLAGYMNTEAFF
CDR3 DNA: TGTGCCAGCAGCCTCGCGGGCTATATGAACACTGAAGCTTTCTTT

clone size: -
J gene: TRBJ1-5
D gene: -
V gene: TRBV5-3
CDR3 protein: CAETAHTYSNQPQHF
CDR3 DNA: TGTGCCGAGACAGCACACACTTATAGCAATCAGCCCCAGCATTTT

clone size: -
J gene: TRBJ2-1
D gene: TRBD1
V gene: TRBV9
CDR3 protein: CASSIHRGLATYNEQFF
CDR3 DNA: TGTGCCAGCAGCATCCACAGGGGGCTGGCTACCTACAATGAGCAGTTCTTC

clone size: -
J gene: TRBJ2-5
D gene: TRBD2
V gene: TRBV5-6
CDR3 protein: CASSTGGTQETQYF
CDR3 DNA: TGTGCCAGCAGCACGGGGGGGACCCAAGAGACCCAGTACTTC

clone size: -
J gene: TRBJ2-2
D gene: TRBD2
V gene: TRBV11-2
CDR3 protein: CASSKLAEGYTGELFF
CDR3 DNA: TGTGCCAGCAGCAAACTAGCGGAAGGCTACACCGGGGAGCTGTTTTTT

clone size: -
J gene: TRBJ1-2
D gene: -
V gene: TRBV18
CDR3 protein: CASSKSTQADYGYTF
CDR3 DNA: TGTGCCAGCTCAAAAAGTACGCAGGCCGACTATGGCTACACCTTC

clone size: -
J gene: TRBJ2-1
D gene: -
V gene: TRBV7-2
CDR3 protein: CASSWAVGGPSYNEQFF
CDR3 DNA: TGTGCCAGCAGCTGGGCTGTGGGGGGGCCGTCCTACAATGAGCAGTTCTTC

clone size: few
J gene: TRBJ2-5
D gene: TRBD2
V gene: TRBV19
CDR3 protein: CASSTLEAGEGETQYF
CDR3 DNA: TGTGCCAGTAGTACCCTTGAAGCGGGAGAAGGGGAGACCCAGTACTTC

clone size: -
J gene: TRBJ2-1
D gene: TRBD2
V gene: TRBV27
CDR3 protein: CASTLAGGYNEQFF
CDR3 DNA: TGTGCCAGCACCTTAGCGGGGGGATACAATGAGCAGTTCTTC

clone size: few
J gene: TRBJ2-1
D gene: TRBD2
V gene: TRBV9
CDR3 protein: CASFGGRAAEQFF
CDR3 DNA: TGTGCCAGCTTCGGCGGGAGGGCCGCTGAGCAGTTCTTC

clone size: -
J gene: TRBJ2-7
D gene: TRBD1
V gene: TRBV6-6
CDR3 protein: CASSREPGTAYEQYF
CDR3 DNA: TGTGCCAGCAGTCGCGAGCCCGGGACAGCGTACGAGCAGTACTTC

clone size: -
J gene: TRBJ2-1
D gene: TRBD2
V gene: TRBV2
CDR3 protein: CASGEREIGNEQFF
CDR3 DNA: TGTGCCAGCGGGGAGCGGGAGATAGGCAATGAGCAGTTCTTC